This T cell receptor beta chain was identified during a study of T cell repertoires in cytomegalovirus infection. The V end was cut by 5 bases, the J end by 3 bases, with 11 bases between. The CDR3 contains 14 residues. TCRdb called the reads again in MiXCR, with one record for every CDR3 protein. The sample holds about 830,000 distinct CDR3 sequences; roughly 33% are singletons and the top ten take under 15%. This clonotype came up many times. Its antigen is still unknown. The receptor was derived from a human donor in good health (CMV status not recorded). Some clones in this sample may be carry-over from other donors' samples. The chain links TRBV12-3 or TRBV12-4 to TRBJ1-5; D is undetermined. Source: cultured CD8+ T cells from PBMCs, taken from culture after CMV antigen stimulation. The CDR3 nucleotides are TGTGCCAGCAGTCCCGGACGTTTCAATCAGCCCCAGCATTTT. Translating it yields CASSPGRFNQPQHF.